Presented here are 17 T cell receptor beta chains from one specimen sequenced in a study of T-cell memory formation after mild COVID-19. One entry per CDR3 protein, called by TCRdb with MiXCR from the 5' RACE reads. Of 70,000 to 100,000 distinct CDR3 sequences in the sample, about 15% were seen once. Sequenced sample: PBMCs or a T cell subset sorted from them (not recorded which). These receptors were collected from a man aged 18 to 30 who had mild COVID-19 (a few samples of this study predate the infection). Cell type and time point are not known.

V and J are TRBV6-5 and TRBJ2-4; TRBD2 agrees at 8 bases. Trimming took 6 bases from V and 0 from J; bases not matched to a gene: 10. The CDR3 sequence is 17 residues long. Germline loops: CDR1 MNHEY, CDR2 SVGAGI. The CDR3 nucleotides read TGTGCCAGCAGCCCGACTAGCGCGGTACTAGCCAAAAACATTCAGTACTTC. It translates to CASSPTSAVLAKNIQYF.

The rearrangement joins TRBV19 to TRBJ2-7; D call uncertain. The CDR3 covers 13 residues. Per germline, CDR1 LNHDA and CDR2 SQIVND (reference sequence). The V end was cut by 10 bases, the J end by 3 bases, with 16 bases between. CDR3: CATRPLGNYEQYF. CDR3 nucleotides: TGTGCCACCAGACCCCTAGGCAACTACGAGCAGTACTTC.

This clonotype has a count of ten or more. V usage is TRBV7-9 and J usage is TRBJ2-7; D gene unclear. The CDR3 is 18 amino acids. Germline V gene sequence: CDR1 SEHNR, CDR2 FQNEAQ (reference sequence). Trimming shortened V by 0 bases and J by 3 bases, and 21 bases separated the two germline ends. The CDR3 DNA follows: TGTGCCAGCAGCTTAGCCGGCAGCGAGGAATCCTTCGACTACGAGCAGTACGTC. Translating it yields CASSLAGSEESFDYEQYV.

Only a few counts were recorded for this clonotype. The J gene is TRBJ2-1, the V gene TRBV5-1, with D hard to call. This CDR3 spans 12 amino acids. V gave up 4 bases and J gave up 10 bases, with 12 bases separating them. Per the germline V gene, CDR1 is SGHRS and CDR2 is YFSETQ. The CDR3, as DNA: TGCGCCAGCAGCCCCCCCGGCCTGGAGCAGTTCTTC. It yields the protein CASSPPGLEQFF.

The CDR3 DNA reads TGCGCCAGCAGCTTTAGCTTCACAGATACGCAGTATTTT. Amino acid sequence: CASSFSFTDTQYF. This chain joins TRBV5-1 and TRBJ2-3; D gene ambiguous. The CDR3 runs to 13 residues. Trimming left V 2 bases short and J 2 bases short, with 6 bases between. Germline V gene data show CDR1 as SGHRS and CDR2 as YFSETQ.

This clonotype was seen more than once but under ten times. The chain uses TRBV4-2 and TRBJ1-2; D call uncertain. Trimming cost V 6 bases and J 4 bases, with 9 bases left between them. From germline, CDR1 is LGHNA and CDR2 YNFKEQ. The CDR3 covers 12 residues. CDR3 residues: CASSVGIYGYTF. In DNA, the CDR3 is TGTGCCAGCAGTGTCGGAATCTATGGCTACACCTTC.

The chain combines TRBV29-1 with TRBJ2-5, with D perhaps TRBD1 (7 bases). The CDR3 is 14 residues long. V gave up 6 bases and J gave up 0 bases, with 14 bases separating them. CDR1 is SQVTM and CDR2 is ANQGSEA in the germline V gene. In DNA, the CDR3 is TGCAGCGTGGCGGGACAGCCCTACCAAGAGACCCAGTACTTC. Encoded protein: CSVAGQPYQETQYF. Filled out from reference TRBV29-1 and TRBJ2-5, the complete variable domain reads SAVISQKPSRDICQRGTSLTIQCQVDSQVTMMFWYRQQPGQSLTLIATANQGSEATYESGFVIDKFPISRPNLTFSTLTVSNMSPEDSSIYLCSVAGQPYQETQYFGPGTRLLVL.

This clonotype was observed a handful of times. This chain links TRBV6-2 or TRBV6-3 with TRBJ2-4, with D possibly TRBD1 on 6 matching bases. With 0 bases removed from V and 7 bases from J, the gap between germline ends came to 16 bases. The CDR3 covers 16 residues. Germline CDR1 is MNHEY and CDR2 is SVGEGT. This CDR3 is CASSYSKVGGLNIQYF. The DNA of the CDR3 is TGTGCCAGCAGTTACTCGAAGGTTGGGGGCCTCAACATTCAGTACTTC.

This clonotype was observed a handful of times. The CDR3 region has the DNA TGTGCCAGTAGTGCTCCAACGGATTATGGCTACACCTTC. Its translation: CASSAPTDYGYTF. The rearrangement joins TRBV19 to TRBJ1-2, with unresolved D. Germline V gives CDR1 LNHDA, CDR2 SQIVND (reference sequence). This CDR3 region has 13 residues. V lost 5 bases and J lost 5, with 12 bases in between.

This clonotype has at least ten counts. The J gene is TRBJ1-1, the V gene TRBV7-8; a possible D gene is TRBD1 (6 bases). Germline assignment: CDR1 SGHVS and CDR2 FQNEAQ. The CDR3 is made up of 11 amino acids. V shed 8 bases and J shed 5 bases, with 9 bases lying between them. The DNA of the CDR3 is TGTGCCAGCCAGGGGCTGACTGAAGCTTTCTTT. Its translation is CASQGLTEAFF.

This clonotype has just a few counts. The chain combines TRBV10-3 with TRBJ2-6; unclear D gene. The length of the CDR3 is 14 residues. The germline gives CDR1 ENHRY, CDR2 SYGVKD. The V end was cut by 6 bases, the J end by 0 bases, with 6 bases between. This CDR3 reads CAIRDGSGANVLTF. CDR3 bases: TGTGCCATCAGGGACGGCTCTGGGGCCAACGTCCTGACTTTC.

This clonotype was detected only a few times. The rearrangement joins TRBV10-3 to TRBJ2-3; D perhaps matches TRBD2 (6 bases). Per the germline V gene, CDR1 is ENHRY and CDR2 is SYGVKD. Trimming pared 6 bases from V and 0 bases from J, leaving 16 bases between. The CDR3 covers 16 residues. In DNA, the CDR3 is TGTGCCATCAGCCGGAGTCGGGGGACTAGCACAGATACGCAGTATTTT. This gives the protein CAISRSRGTSTDTQYF.

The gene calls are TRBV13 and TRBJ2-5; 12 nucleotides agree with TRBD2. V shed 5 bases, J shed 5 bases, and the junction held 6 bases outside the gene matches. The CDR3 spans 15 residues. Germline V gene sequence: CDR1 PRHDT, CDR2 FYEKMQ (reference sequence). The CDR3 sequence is CASSPRLAGDETQYF. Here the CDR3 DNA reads TGTGCCAGCAGCCCGAGACTAGCGGGGGACGAGACCCAGTACTTC.

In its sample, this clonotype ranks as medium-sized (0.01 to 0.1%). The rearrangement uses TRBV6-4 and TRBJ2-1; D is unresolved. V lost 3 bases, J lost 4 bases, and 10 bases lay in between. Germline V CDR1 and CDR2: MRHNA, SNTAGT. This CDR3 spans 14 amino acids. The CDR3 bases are TGTGCCAGCAGTGAAACAGTAGATTACAATGAGCAGTTCTTC. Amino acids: CASSETVDYNEQFF.

The CDR3 DNA reads as TGCAGCGTTGAAGCAACATTAGGGACCGACTCCTACGAGCAGTACTTC. Protein: CSVEATLGTDSYEQYF. The rearrangement joins TRBV29-1 to TRBJ2-7; D possibly matches TRBD1 or TRBD2 (5 bases each). The germline V gene has CDR1 SQVTM and CDR2 ANQGSEA. Between the trimmed V and J ends, which lost 1 base and 0 bases, there was a span of 16 bases. The CDR3 spans 16 residues.

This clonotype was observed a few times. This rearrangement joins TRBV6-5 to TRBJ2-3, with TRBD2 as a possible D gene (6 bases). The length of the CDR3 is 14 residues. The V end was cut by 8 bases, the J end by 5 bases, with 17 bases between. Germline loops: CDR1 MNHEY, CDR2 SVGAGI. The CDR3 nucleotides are TGTGCCAGCCACCGGGGCGGGGCTGAAGATACGCAGTATTTT. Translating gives CASHRGGAEDTQYF.

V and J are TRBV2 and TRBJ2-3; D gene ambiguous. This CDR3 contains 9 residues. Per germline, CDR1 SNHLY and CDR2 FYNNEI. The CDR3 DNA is TGTGCGGGTGGCGATACGCAGTATTTT. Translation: CAGGDTQYF.